This T cell receptor (beta chain) originates from a study of T cell repertoires in cytomegalovirus infection. Study at large: It was the public TCR beta signatures that indicated both CMV infection and matching HLA type. Study results and limitations: Dominant in the ex vivo response were TCR beta clonotypes restricted by HLA-C and specific for CMV. Based on cumulative public TCR beta family frequency, carriers of CMV plus the relevant HLA were identified.

The CDR3 has 12 residues. Per the germline V gene, CDR1 is SQVTM and CDR2 is ANQGSEA. The germline V and J ends were trimmed by 6 bases and 2 bases, with 10 bases remaining between them. TCRdb reprocessed the reads via MiXCR and lists one record per CDR3 protein. This sample has about 130,000 distinct CDR3 sequences, with roughly 9% found just once. This clonotype was observed at least ten times. Its antigen is unidentified. This sequence joins TRBV29-1 and TRBJ1-1; D is unclear. This sequence originates from a human donor in good health (CMV status not recorded). Some clones in this sample may be carry-over from other donors' samples. The sequencing input was PBMCs. CDR3 amino acids: CSVGLPNTEAFF. The CDR3 nucleotides are TGCAGCGTGGGTCTCCCAAACACTGAAGCTTTCTTT.